This T cell receptor beta chain comes out of a study of blood T cell repertoires in COVID-19. Germline CDR1 SGHNT, CDR2 YYREEE (reference sequence). The trim removed 4 bases at V and 2 bases at J, leaving 3 bases unmatched. The CDR3 sequence is 15 residues long. Sequencing used immunoSEQ multiplex PCR; TCRdb keeps in-frame clones, though not all of them. The repertoire holds 150,000 to 200,000 clones, with around 84% as singletons. Across over 20 US areas, participants ranged in age from about 18 to 90 years. Clinical history reported by participants formed the basis on which cohorts were assigned. The sequenced material came from PBMCs or T cells enriched from blood (not recorded which). This clonotype was obtained from a woman in her fifties or sixties who had recovered from COVID-19. This chain uses TRBV5-4 with TRBJ2-7, with 13 bases lining up with TRBD2. In DNA, the CDR3 is TGTGCCAGCAGCCCCGGGACTAGCGGGACCTACGAGCAGTACTTC. Translating it yields CASSPGTSGTYEQYF.